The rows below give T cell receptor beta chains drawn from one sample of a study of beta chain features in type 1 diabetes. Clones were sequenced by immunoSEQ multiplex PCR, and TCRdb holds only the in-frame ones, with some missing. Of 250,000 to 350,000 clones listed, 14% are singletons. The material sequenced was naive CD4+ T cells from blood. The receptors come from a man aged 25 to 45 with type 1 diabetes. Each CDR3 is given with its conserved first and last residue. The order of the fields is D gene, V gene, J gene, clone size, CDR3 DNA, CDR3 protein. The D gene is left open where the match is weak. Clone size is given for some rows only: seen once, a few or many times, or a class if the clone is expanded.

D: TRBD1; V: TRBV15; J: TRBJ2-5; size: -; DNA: TGTGCCACCAGTCCGGACAGGGGGAGGGAGACCCAGTACTTC; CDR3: CATSPDRGRETQYF
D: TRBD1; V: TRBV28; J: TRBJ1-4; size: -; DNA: TGTGCCAGCAGTCCTAGGACAGGGAAGGCCTCAAAACTGTTTTTT; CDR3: CASSPRTGKASKLFF
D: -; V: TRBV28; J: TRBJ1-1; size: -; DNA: TGTGCCAGCAGCAGGGTCTTCACTGAAGCTTTCTTT; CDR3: CASSRVFTEAFF
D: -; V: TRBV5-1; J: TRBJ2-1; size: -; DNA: TGCGCCAGCAGCTTGCGGGGGATTAGATACAATGAGCAGTTCTTC; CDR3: CASSLRGIRYNEQFF
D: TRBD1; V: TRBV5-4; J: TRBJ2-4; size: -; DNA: TGTGCCAGCAGCCAAATGGACAGGGTGGCCAAAAACATTCAGTACTTC; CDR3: CASSQMDRVAKNIQYF
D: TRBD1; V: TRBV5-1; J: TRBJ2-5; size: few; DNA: TGCGCCAGCAGCAAGGGACAGGGCCAAGAGACCCAGTACTTC; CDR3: CASSKGQGQETQYF
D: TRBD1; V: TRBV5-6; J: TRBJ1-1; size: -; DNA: TGTGCCAGCAGCGCCCGGGACAGGATGAACACTGAAGCTTTCTTT; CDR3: CASSARDRMNTEAFF
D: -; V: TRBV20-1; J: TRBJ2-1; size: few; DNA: TGCAGTGCTAGTCAGAACGTTGAGCAGTTCTTC; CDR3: CSASQNVEQFF
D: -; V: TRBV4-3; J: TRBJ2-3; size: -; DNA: TGCGCCAGCAGCCAAGATAAGATGGCTCCGGGACTCAGGAACACAGATACGCAGTATTTT; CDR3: CASSQDKMAPGLRNTDTQYF
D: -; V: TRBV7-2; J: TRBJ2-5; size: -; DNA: TGTGCCAGCAGCCCCTACTTGGAGACCCAGTACTTC; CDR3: CASSPYLETQYF
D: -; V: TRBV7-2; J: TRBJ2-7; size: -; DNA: TGTGCCAGCAGCTTAGGAGGAAGCCCTGACTACGAGCAGTACTTC; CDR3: CASSLGGSPDYEQYF
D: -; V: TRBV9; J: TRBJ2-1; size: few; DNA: TGTGCCAGCAGCGTAGGCGGGACAGCACACAATGAGCAGTTCTTC; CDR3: CASSVGGTAHNEQFF
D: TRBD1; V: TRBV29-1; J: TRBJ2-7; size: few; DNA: TGCAGCGTCCTTACCCTTACAGGGGGCTACGAGCAGTACTTC; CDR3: CSVLTLTGGYEQYF
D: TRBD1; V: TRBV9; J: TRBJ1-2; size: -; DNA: TGTGCCAGCAGCAGGGACAGTAACTATGGCTACACCTTC; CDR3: CASSRDSNYGYTF
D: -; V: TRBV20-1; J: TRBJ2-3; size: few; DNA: TGCAGTGCTCGGAGGTCTGATACGCAGTATTTT; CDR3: CSARRSDTQYF
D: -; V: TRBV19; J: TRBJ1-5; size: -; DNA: TGTGCCAGCATTCAAGGGGCGGTGGACAATCAGCCCCAGCATTTT; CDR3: CASIQGAVDNQPQHF
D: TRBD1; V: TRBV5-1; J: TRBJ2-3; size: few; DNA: TGCGCCAGCAGCCCGCGGGACAGGGGCACAGATACGCAGTATTTT; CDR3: CASSPRDRGTDTQYF
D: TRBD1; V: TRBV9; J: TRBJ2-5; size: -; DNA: TGTGCCAGCAGCACGTACAGGGGGCGCGGGGAGACCCAGTACTTC; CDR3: CASSTYRGRGETQYF
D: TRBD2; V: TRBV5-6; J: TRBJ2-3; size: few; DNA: TGTGCCAGCAGCCAGGGACTAGCGGGAGCCTCAGATACGCAGTATTTT; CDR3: CASSQGLAGASDTQYF
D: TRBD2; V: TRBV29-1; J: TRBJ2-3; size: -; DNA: TGCAGCGTTGATGCCCGGACTAGCGGGAGTCAAGATACGCAGTATTTT; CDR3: CSVDARTSGSQDTQYF
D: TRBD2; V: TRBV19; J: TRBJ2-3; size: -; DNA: TGTGCCAGTAGTATCGTGCTAGCGGGAGTTGGCACAGATACGCAGTATTTT; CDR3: CASSIVLAGVGTDTQYF
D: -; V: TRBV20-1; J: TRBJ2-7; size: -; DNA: TGCAGTGCTAGACAGGCCTACGAGCAGTACTTC; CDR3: CSARQAYEQYF
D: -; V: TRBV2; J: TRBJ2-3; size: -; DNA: TGTGCCAGCAGTGAACAGCGGGCCGGAAAGCAGTATTTT; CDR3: CASSEQRAGKQYF
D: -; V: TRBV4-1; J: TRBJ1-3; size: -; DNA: TGCGCCAGCAGCCAAGACCCTCGGGGAAACACCATATATTTT; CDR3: CASSQDPRGNTIYF
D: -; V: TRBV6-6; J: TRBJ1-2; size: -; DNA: TGTGCCAGCAGTTACCCGGGGTTAGTGTCTGGCTACACCTTC; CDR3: CASSYPGLVSGYTF
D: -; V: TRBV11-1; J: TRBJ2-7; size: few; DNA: TGTGCCAGCAGCGAAATCAGGGGCGAGCAGTACTTC; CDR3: CASSEIRGEQYF
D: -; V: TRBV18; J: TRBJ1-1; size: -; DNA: TGTGCCAGCTCACCACCGAGCGGTGGGACTGAAGCTTTCTTT; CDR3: CASSPPSGGTEAFF
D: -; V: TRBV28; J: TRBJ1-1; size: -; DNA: TGTGCCAGCAGTTCCTACCGTCAAGCTTTCTTT; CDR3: CASSSYRQAFF
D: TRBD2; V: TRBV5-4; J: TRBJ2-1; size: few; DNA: TGTGCCAGCAGCCCCTCTTCAGCGGGATCTTACAATGAGCAGTTCTTC; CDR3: CASSPSSAGSYNEQFF
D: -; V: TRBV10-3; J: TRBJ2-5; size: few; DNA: TGTGCCATCAGTGTACAGGGTCAAGAGACCCAGTACTTC; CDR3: CAISVQGQETQYF
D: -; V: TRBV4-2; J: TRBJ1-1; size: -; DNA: TGTGCCAGCAGCCCGGGGAAAGGAGAGAACACTGAAGCTTTCTTT; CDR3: CASSPGKGENTEAFF
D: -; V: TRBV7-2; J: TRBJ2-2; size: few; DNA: TGTGCCAGCAGCTGGCCTCTAGGCACCGGGGAGCTGTTTTTT; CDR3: CASSWPLGTGELFF
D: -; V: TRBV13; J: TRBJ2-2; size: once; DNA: TGTGCCAGCAGCCGGGGGACAGTTCACACCGGGGAGCTGTTTTTT; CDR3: CASSRGTVHTGELFF
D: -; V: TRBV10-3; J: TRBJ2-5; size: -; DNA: TGTGCCATCAGTGAGTGGGGGGGCCCACAAGAGACCCAGTACTTC; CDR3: CAISEWGGPQETQYF
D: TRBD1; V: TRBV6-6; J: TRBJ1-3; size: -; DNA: TGTGCCAGCAGAGGGACAGGGACCTTTGGAAACACCATATATTTT; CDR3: CASRGTGTFGNTIYF